A selection of T cell receptor beta chains follows, all from one sample in a study of blood T cells in healthy people across ages. TCRdb reprocessed the 5' RACE reads via MiXCR and lists one record per CDR3 protein. The sample contains 600,000 to 850,000 distinct CDR3 sequences, roughly 25% of which appear only once. These records were also assigned to another study, of T cells of mothers and their children.

The sequencing input was blood. All receptors come from a boy between 10 and 17 years old in good health. Each CDR3 is given with its conserved first and last residue. Each record gives: J gene, V gene, D gene, clone size, CDR3 protein, CDR3 DNA. D genes are given only for firm matches. Size values are once, few and many counts, or a class for expanded clones, and some rows have none.

TRBJ1-2 TRBV6-1 TRBD1 - CASSVNRGLNYGYTF TGTGCCAGCAGCGTTAACAGGGGCTTAAACTATGGCTACACCTTC
TRBJ2-7 TRBV7-9 - few CASSRLLGDEQYF TGTGCCAGCAGCCGACTTTTAGGAGACGAGCAGTACTTC
TRBJ2-1 TRBV24-1 - - CATSDGKRGGEQFF TGTGCCACCAGTGATGGAAAGAGGGGAGGAGAGCAGTTCTTC
TRBJ1-4 TRBV13 - many CASSLGQTNEKLFF TGTGCCAGCAGCTTAGGACAGACTAATGAAAAACTGTTTTTT
TRBJ2-5 TRBV18 TRBD2 few CASSPLAGHQETQYF TGTGCCAGCTCACCACTAGCGGGACACCAAGAGACCCAGTACTTC
TRBJ2-1 TRBV6-5 TRBD1 few CASSRTGDDEQFF TGTGCCAGCAGTCGTACAGGGGACGATGAGCAGTTCTTC
TRBJ2-4 TRBV7-9 - once CASSHTQQGNDIQYF TGTGCCAGCAGCCACACACAACAGGGTAACGACATTCAGTACTTC
TRBJ1-1 TRBV6-5 TRBD1 - CASSYSQGAENTEAFF TGTGCCAGCAGTTACTCACAGGGGGCGGAGAACACTGAAGCTTTCTTT
TRBJ2-7 TRBV19 - few CASSDGISYEQYF TGTGCCAGTAGCGACGGGATATCCTACGAGCAGTACTTC
TRBJ1-1 TRBV6-2/TRBV6-3 TRBD1 once CASSHWTGNTEAFF TGTGCCAGCAGCCATTGGACAGGGAACACTGAAGCTTTCTTT
TRBJ1-1 TRBV29-1 TRBD1 - CSVERRTGGETFF TGCAGCGTTGAAAGGAGGACAGGGGGGGAAACTTTCTTT
TRBJ2-2 TRBV28 - - CASSPLDSGNTGELFF TGTGCCAGCAGCCCCCTGGATAGCGGGAACACCGGGGAGCTGTTTTTT
TRBJ1-3 TRBV7-2 - few CASSLAWGGGNTIYF TGTGCCAGCAGCTTAGCCTGGGGAGGCGGAAACACCATATATTTT
TRBJ2-6 TRBV7-2 - - CASSSDGAGANVLTF TGTGCCAGCAGTTCCGACGGGGCTGGGGCCAACGTCCTGACTTTC
TRBJ1-4 TRBV11-2 - few CASSLVFGGGPNEKLFF TGTGCCAGCAGCTTAGTGTTTGGCGGCGGCCCTAATGAAAAACTGTTTTTT
TRBJ2-5 TRBV6-6 TRBD1 - CASTQQGALETQYF TGTGCCAGCACCCAGCAGGGGGCCCTAGAGACCCAGTACTTC
TRBJ1-2 TRBV7-2 - once CASSSPGAVGYTF TGTGCCAGCAGCTCACCAGGGGCTGTTGGCTACACCTTC
TRBJ2-5 TRBV12-5 - few CASGPGPMGETQYF TGTGCTAGTGGTCCTGGCCCCATGGGAGAGACCCAGTACTTC
TRBJ2-2 TRBV29-1 - - CSVRADSNTGELFF TGCAGCGTACGAGCGGACAGCAACACCGGGGAGCTGTTTTTT
TRBJ2-3 TRBV10-3 - few CASSRDPDADTQYF TGTGCCTCGTCCAGGGACCCAGACGCAGATACGCAGTATTTT
TRBJ2-7 TRBV29-1 TRBD2 once CSVDSSGAAYEQYF TGCAGCGTTGACTCCAGCGGGGCTGCCTACGAGCAGTACTTC
TRBJ1-3 TRBV28 - - CASSEGDWGNTIYF TGTGCCAGCAGTGAAGGTGACTGGGGAAACACCATATATTTT
TRBJ2-5 TRBV7-9 - - CASSHKETQYF TGTGCCAGCAGCCACAAAGAGACCCAGTACTTC
TRBJ2-5 TRBV29-1 - - CSALGSAALETQYF TGCAGCGCGTTAGGGTCTGCTGCCTTAGAGACCCAGTACTTC
TRBJ1-4 TRBV7-8 - few CASSLGWTNEKLFF TGTGCCAGCAGCTTAGGGTGGACTAATGAAAAACTGTTTTTT
TRBJ2-5 TRBV21-1 - few CASSKGGGAIF TGTGCCAGCAGCAAAGGAGGGGGTGCAATCTTC
TRBJ2-3 TRBV28 - - CASSPRVAGDTQYF TGTGCCAGCAGTCCCCGGGTGGCCGGGGATACGCAGTATTTT
TRBJ2-3 TRBV6-2/TRBV6-3 - - CASSYEGRANTDTQYF TGTGCCAGCAGTTACGAGGGACGCGCGAACACAGATACGCAGTATTTT
TRBJ2-1 TRBV7-3 - - CASSLSLRDGRFEQFF TGTGCCAGCAGCTTATCGTTGCGGGACGGCCGATTTGAGCAGTTCTTC
TRBJ1-2 TRBV18 - - CASSPPDGGYGYTF TGTGCCAGCTCACCACCGGACGGGGGCTATGGCTACACCTTC
TRBJ2-2 TRBV27 TRBD2 - CASSTGLASTGELFF TGTGCCAGCAGCACCGGACTAGCGTCCACCGGGGAGCTGTTTTTT
TRBJ2-5 TRBV20-1 TRBD1 - CSASLGPGQHIQETQYF TGCAGTGCTAGTTTGGGTCCGGGACAGCACATCCAAGAGACCCAGTACTTC
TRBJ2-7 TRBV20-1 - - CSASVKDEQYF TGCAGTGCTAGTGTTAAGGACGAGCAGTACTTC
TRBJ2-3 TRBV28 TRBD2 few CASSHSGRGADTQYF TGTGCCAGCAGTCATAGCGGGAGAGGGGCAGATACGCAGTATTTT
TRBJ2-3 TRBV2 - few CASSLQTSGTDTQYF TGTGCCAGCAGTCTACAGACTAGTGGGACAGATACGCAGTATTTT
TRBJ2-3 TRBV7-9 - - CASSLLLEETADTQYF TGTGCCAGCAGCTTATTACTCGAGGAAACGGCAGATACGCAGTATTTT
TRBJ1-1 TRBV20-1 - - CSALQARNTEAFF TGCAGTGCTCTGCAGGCGCGGAACACTGAAGCTTTCTTT
TRBJ2-5 TRBV28 - few CASSFGNIQETQYF TGTGCCAGCAGTTTCGGTAATATACAAGAGACCCAGTACTTC
TRBJ2-1 TRBV20-1 - - CSASDDSLEQFF TGCAGTGCTAGTGACGACAGTCTCGAGCAGTTCTTC
TRBJ2-5 TRBV7-3 - - CASSLRSGALREQYF TGTGCCAGCAGCTTAAGGTCAGGGGCCCTTCGGGAGCAGTACTTC
TRBJ2-5 TRBV3-1 TRBD2 - CASRHRDGLAGAETQYF TGTGCCAGCAGACACCGCGATGGACTAGCGGGAGCAGAGACCCAGTACTTC
TRBJ1-6 TRBV5-5 TRBD1 - CASGTGLDRVNSPLHF TGTGCCAGCGGGACTGGCTTGGACAGGGTTAATTCACCCCTCCACTTT
TRBJ2-3 TRBV5-1 - few CASSLEVHTSTDTQYF TGCGCCAGCAGCTTGGAAGTTCACACGAGCACAGATACGCAGTATTTT